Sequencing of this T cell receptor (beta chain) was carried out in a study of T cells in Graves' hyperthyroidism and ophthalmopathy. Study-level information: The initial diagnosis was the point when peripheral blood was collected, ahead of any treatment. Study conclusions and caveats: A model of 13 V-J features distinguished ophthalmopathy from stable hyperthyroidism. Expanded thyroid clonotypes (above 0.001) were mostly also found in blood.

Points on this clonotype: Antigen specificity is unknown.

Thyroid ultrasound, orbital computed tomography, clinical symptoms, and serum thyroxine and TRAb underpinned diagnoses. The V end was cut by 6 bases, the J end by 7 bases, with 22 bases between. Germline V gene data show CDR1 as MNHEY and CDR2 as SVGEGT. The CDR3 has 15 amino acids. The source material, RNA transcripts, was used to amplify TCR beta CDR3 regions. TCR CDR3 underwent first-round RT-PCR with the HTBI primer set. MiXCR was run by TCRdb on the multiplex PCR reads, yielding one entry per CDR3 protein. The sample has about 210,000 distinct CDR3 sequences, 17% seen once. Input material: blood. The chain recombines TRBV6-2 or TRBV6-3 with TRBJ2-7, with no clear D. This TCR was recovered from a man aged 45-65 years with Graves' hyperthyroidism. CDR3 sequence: CASSPRRDGPEEQYF. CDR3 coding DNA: TGTGCCAGCAGCCCGCGGCGTGACGGCCCTGAAGAGCAGTACTTC.